The clone carrying this T cell receptor (beta chain) appeared many times. Its antigen is unidentified. For TCR beta, libraries came from iRepertoire HTBI primers and Arm-PCR of CDR3 regions. TCRdb ran MiXCR on the multiplex PCR reads and lists one entry per CDR3 protein. The sample lists some 220,000 distinct CDR3 sequences, roughly a fifth occurring once. Sample time point: newly diagnosed GD, antithyroid drugs for less than 3 months. After RNA was extracted from PBMCs, the TCR library was made from it. With EDTA tubes as the receptacles, around 10 milliliters of peripheral blood were drawn. V gave up 5 bases and J gave up 3 bases, with 10 bases separating them. There are 13 residues in the CDR3. The data derive from a study of regulatory T cells in long-lasting Graves disease. Study results and caveats: Accuracy may have been reduced by the small sample size.

A further study also used this sample, focusing on T cells in Graves' hyperthyroidism and ophthalmopathy. From that study: The HTBI primer set drove a first-round RT-PCR of the TCR CDR3.

This rearrangement joins TRBV12-3 or TRBV12-4 to TRBJ1-2, with D unresolved. The clonotype comes from a woman under 40 with Graves disease. The sample consisted of peripheral blood mononuclear cells (PBMCs), taken at new diagnosis, from a patient treated with antithyroid drugs. This CDR3 reads CASSGRRHYGYTF. CDR3 bases: TGTGCCAGCAGTGGTAGACGGCACTATGGCTACACCTTC.